This TCR beta chain was obtained from a study of T cells in Graves' hyperthyroidism and ophthalmopathy (dated by TCRdb to the late 2010s). About the study as a whole: Peripheral blood samples were taken at the time of initial diagnosis, prior to any treatment. A discovery cohort of about 95 patients, roughly 45 with Graves' ophthalmopathy and 57 with stable Graves' hyperthyroidism, was used to find distinguishing TCR V-J signatures. The paper reports TCR Vbeta CDR3 sequencing of more than 120 peripheral blood samples: 40 or so ophthalmopathy, about 75 hyperthyroidism and around 17 progressor patients. Prospective prediction of ophthalmopathy was tested in an independent validation cohort consisting of some 20 hyperthyroidism patients and approximately 16 patients who later progressed to ophthalmopathy. Following sampling, methimazole starting at 30 mg daily was given to hyperthyroidism patients, and high-dose intravenous methylprednisolone was given to ophthalmopathy patients. The 85 to 100 discovery patients were divided at random into training and test sets in a 7:3 ratio. Thyroid tissue and blood T-cell repertoires from over 5 Graves' hyperthyroidism patients were also compared in the study.

General study outcomes and caveats: Blood samples also contained most of the expanded thyroid clonotypes (frequency above 0.001), which suggests that blood repertoires may reflect thyroid immune responses. In validation, the model predicted progression to ophthalmopathy a median of roughly 6.1 months before onset, with about 70% sensitivity and just under 75% specificity. Sample size was not statistically predetermined, and blinding of investigators to group allocation was not performed. A model built on a 13 V-J signature distinguished ophthalmopathy from stable hyperthyroidism, reaching around 88% sensitivity and 81.08% specificity in cross-validation and 80%/75% in testing.

The sample holds many counts of this clonotype. Its specific antigen is unknown. No much larger clone exists at a distance of one base, and base qualities are not known. Amplification of TCR beta CDR3 regions was carried out from RNA transcripts. A first-round RT-PCR of the TCR CDR3 used the HTBI primer set with the Qiagen OneStep RT-PCR kit. A second multiplex PCR round built the libraries, followed by size selection and purification. The libraries were sequenced on an Illumina HiSeq2000 using paired-end 100 bp reads. Turning to the authors' computational methods: SOAPnuke was used to process the raw data, with reads discarded if the reads contained adapters or uncalled bases, had a mean Phred below 15, or lacked an exact constant-primer or identifier match. COPE v1.2.5 was used to merge high-quality paired reads, and clonotypes were defined as unique nucleotide sequences. MiTCR v1.1 was used to align clonotypes to the IMGT TRBV, TRBD and TRBJ reference segments. Only V-J combinations with frequency above 0.0001, covering 99% to 99.2% of repertoires, were analysed. A TCS score was defined as the ratio of F50 (clonal expansion) to E x V (chaos), with BLOSUM62-based TCRdist applied between CDR3 peptides within each V-J. Welch's t-statistics and random forest reduced around 550 V-J features to around 14, which were used in a naive Bayes classifier (R e1071). TCRdb trimmed the raw reads at Q25, called clones with MiXCR and kept productive beta chains. One record per CDR3 amino acid sequence lists the most common genes and DNA. The V and J calls and clone size come from TCRdb's table, not from the authors' own analysis. A total of fewer than 900,000 distinct CDR3 sequences appear in this sample, roughly a sixth of them only once. The ten largest clonotypes hold approximately 16% of the sample.

Hyperthyroidism patients were newly diagnosed, had a disease duration of under 2 months, and were aged 18 to 65 years. Patients with uncontrolled infections, other autoimmune diseases, pregnancy or lactation were excluded. Diagnoses were based on clinical symptoms, serum thyroxine and TRAb, thyroid ultrasound and orbital computed tomography. Blood from progressor patients was drawn when they were first diagnosed with hyperthyroidism, before any ophthalmopathy symptoms appeared. PBMCs were isolated from more than 8 ml of fresh peripheral blood by Ficoll-Paque density gradient centrifugation. Progressor patients were first diagnosed with Graves' hyperthyroidism and then developed ophthalmopathy during follow-up. Trizol reagent was used to extract total RNA, and RNA quality was then checked on an Agilent 2100 Bioanalyzer. The sequence was obtained from a woman aged 45-59 years with Graves' hyperthyroidism that later progressed to Graves' ophthalmopathy. The sequencing sample was made of blood.

The DNA sequence is given as TGTGCCAGCAGTGTTTTCAGGGCTGGGGAGACCCAGTACTTC. This sequence encodes CASSVFRAGETQYF. The sequence joins TRBV2 to TRBJ2-5, with TRBD1 tentatively as D gene (5 bases match). V is cut by 4 bases and J by 5 bases, and the space between the germline ends is 14 bases. From its cysteine to its phenylalanine, the CDR3 spans 14 amino acids. Only the CDR3 part of the read is kept: 42 bases, read in frame from the first base. The germline V gene supplies CDR1 SNHLY and CDR2 FYNNEI.